This note documents a single T cell receptor beta chain sequence. Its antigen is unknown. The same CDR3 is also encoded by other DNA sequences in this sample. In germline, CDR1 is MNHEY, CDR2 SMNVEV (reference sequence). The CDR3 covers 13 residues. The V gene lost 4 bases and the J gene lost 3 bases, with 10 bases spanning the gap. Every subset had its genomic DNA shared out evenly among several immunoSEQ plates. Libraries were prepared by immunoSEQ multiplex PCR; TCRdb keeps only in-frame clonotypes and omits some of them. The table includes a few million clones, just under 95% detected once. These data are taken from a study of shared clonotypes between healthy human individuals. Study details: Each donor's CD8 memory used one plate, CD8 naive two, each CD4 subset three. Study-level points and caveats: Sorted-subset sequencing, rarefaction showed, was incomplete despite large depth. Unshared clonotypes carried lower generation probabilities than those common to all four donors.

Naive CD8 cells comprised CD45RO-negative, CCR7-positively selected cells, excluding terminally differentiated effector memory CD45RA+ cells. The receptor comes from a man in his late teens or twenties in good health. Some clones in this sample may be carry-over from other donors' samples. The sequenced sample consisted of naive CD8+ T cells from PBMCs. This chain links TRBV27 with TRBJ2-7; D possibly uses TRBD1 or TRBD2 (6 bases each). The CDR3 nucleotides are TGTGCCAGCAGTTGGGGGGCGGGCTACGAGCAGTACTTC. Protein: CASSWGAGYEQYF.